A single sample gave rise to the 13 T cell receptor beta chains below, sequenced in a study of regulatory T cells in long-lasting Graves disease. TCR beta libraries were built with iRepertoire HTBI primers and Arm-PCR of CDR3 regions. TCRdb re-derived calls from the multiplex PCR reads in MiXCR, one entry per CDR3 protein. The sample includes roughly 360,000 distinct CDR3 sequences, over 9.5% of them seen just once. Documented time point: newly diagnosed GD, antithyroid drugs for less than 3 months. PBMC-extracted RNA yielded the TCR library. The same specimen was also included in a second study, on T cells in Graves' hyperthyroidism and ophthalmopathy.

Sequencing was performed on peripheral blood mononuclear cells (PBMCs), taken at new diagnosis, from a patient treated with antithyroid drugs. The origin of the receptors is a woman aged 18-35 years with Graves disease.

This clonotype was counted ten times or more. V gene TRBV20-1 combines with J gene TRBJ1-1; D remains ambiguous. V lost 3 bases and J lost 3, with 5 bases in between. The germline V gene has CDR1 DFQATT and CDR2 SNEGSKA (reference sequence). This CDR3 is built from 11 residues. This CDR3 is CSARAHTEAFF. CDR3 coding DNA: TGCAGTGCTAGGGCCCACACTGAAGCTTTCTTT.

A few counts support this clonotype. The CDR3 nucleotides are TGTGCCAGCAGCCAAGCCTCGGGCCTCCTTTCGAACCGTACCGTAAACATTCAGTACTTC. Its translation is CASSQASGLLSNRTVNIQYF. The chain carries TRBV14 and TRBJ2-4, with D hard to call. Germline V lookup: CDR1 SGHDN, CDR2 FVKESK. The CDR3 is made up of 20 amino acids. The germline V and J ends were trimmed by 1 base and 6 bases, with 28 bases remaining between them.

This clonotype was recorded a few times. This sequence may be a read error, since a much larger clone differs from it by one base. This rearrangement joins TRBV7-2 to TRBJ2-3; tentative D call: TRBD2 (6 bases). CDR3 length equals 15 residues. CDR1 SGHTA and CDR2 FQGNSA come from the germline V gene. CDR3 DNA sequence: TGTGCCAGCAGCTTAACTAGCTATTACACAGATACGCAGTGTTTT. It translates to CASSLTSYYTDTQCF.

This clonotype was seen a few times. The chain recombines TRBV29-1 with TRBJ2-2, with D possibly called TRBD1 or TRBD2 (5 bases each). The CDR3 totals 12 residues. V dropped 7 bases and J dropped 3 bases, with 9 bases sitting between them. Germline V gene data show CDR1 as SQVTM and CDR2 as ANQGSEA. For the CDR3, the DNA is TGCAGCGCCGAGGGGTACACCGGGGAGCTGTTTTTT. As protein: CSAEGYTGELFF.

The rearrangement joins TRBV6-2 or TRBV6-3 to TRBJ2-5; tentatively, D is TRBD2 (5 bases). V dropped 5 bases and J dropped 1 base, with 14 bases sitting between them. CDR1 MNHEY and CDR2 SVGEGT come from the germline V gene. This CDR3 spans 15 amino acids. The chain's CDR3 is CASSTLGVIQETQYF. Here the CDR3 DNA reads TGTGCCAGCAGTACCCTCGGGGTTATCCAAGAGACCCAGTACTTC.

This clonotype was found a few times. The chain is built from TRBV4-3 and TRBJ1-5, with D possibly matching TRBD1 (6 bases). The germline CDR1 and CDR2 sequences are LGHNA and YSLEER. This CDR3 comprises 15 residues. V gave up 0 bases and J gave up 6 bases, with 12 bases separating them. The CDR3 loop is CASSQDLGGGQPQHF. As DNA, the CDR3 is TGCGCCAGCAGCCAAGATTTAGGGGGTGGTCAGCCCCAGCATTTT.

This CDR3 reads CASSESWESSGRLDETQYF. The CDR3 coding sequence is TGCGCCAGCAGTGAGTCGTGGGAGTCTAGCGGGAGATTGGATGAGACCCAGTACTTC. V and J are TRBV10-1 and TRBJ2-5; 10 bases are a match to TRBD2. V was pared by 0 bases and J by 5 bases, with 15 bases of the junction left unmatched. The length of the CDR3 is 19 residues. The germline V gene encodes CDR1 WNHNN and CDR2 SYGVQD (reference sequence).

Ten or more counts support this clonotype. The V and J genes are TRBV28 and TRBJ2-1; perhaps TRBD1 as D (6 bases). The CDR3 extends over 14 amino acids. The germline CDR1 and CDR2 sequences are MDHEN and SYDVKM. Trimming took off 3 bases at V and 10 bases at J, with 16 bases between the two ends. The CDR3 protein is CASSFSQGTWEQFF. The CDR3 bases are TGTGCCAGCAGTTTCAGTCAGGGGACCTGGGAGCAGTTCTTC.

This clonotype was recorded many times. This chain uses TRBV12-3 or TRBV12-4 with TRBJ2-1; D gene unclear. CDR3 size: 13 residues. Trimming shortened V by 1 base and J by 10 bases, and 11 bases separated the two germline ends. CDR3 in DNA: TGTGCCAGCAGTTTAGGCCGGCTAGTCGAGCAGTTCTTC. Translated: CASSLGRLVEQFF.

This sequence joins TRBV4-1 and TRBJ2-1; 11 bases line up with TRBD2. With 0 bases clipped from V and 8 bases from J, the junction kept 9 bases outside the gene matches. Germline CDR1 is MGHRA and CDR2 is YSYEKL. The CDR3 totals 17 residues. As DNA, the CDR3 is TGCGCCAGCAGCCAAGATGTAGCGGGAGGGTTGGTCCATGAGCAGTTCTTC. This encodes CASSQDVAGGLVHEQFF.

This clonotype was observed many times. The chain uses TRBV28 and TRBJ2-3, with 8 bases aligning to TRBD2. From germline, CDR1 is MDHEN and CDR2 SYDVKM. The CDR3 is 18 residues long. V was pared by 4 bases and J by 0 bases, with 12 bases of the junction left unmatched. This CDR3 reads CASSSPGVAGPSTDTQYF. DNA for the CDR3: TGTGCCAGCAGTTCTCCCGGGGTAGCGGGGCCAAGCACAGATACGCAGTATTTT.

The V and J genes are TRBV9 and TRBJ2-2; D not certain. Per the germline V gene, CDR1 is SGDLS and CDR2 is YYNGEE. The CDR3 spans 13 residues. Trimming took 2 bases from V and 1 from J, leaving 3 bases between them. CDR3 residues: CASSVWNTGELFF. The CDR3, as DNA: TGTGCCAGCAGCGTCTGGAACACCGGGGAGCTGTTTTTT.

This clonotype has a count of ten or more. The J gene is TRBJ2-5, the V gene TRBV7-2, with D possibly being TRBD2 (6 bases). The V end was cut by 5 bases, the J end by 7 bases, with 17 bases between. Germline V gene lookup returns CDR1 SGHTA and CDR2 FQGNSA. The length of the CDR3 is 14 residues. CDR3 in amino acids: CASSPRPDGGTQYF. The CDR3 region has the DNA TGTGCCAGCAGCCCTCGGCCCGACGGGGGGACCCAGTACTTC. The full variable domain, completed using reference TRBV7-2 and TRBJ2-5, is GAGVSQSPSNKVTEKGKDVELRCDPISGHTALYWYRQSLGQGLEFLIYFQGNSAPDKSGLPSDRFSAERTGGSVSTLTIQRTQQEDSAVYLCASSPRPDGGTQYFGPGTRLLVL.